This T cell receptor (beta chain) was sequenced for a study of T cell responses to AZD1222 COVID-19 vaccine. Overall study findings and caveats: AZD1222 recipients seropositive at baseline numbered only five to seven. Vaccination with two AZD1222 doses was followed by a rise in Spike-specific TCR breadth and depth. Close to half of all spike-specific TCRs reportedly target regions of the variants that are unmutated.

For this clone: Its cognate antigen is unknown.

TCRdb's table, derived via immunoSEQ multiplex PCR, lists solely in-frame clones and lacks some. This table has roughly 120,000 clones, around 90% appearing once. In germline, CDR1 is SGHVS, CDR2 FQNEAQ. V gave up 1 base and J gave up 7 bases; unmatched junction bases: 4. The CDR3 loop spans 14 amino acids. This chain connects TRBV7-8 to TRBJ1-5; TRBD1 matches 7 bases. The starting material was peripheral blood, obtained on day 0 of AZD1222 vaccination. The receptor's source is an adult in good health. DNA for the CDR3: TGTGCCAGCAGCTTAGAGGGGGCGGGGCAGCCCCAGCATTTT. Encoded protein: CASSLEGAGQPQHF.